This entry lists 18 T cell receptor beta chains sequenced from one sample in a study of shared T cell receptors in the human thymus. Measured with immunoSEQ multiplex PCR; TCRdb has only the in-frame clones, and not every one. The sample records some 640,000 clones, about 87% being singletons. These data are also associated with another study on human thymus T cells.

The sequenced sample consisted of thymocytes. These receptors were collected from a boy in the first two years of life with a congenital heart defect.

The rearrangement joins TRBV5-4 to TRBJ2-5; the match to TRBD2 covers 13 bases. Trimming at V came to 4 bases and at J to 3 bases, leaving 3 bases not matched to a gene. The CDR3 extends over 15 amino acids. Germline CDR1 reads SGHNT; CDR2 reads YYREEE (reference sequence). CDR3 region: CASSTGLAGKETQYF. The CDR3 coding sequence is TGTGCCAGCAGCACGGGACTAGCGGGAAAAGAGACCCAGTACTTC.

The V gene is TRBV30, the J gene TRBJ2-7, with D possibly TRBD1 on 5 matching bases. Trimming took off 2 bases at V and 2 bases at J, with 22 bases between the two ends. This CDR3 has 17 amino acids. Germline V gene data show CDR1 as GTSNPN and CDR2 as SVGIG (reference sequence). CDR3 DNA sequence: TGTGCCTGGAGTCCCCCCTCCAATGGACACTGGACCTACGAGCAGTACTTC. It encodes CAWSPPSNGHWTYEQYF.

This clone was observed a handful of times. The gene calls are TRBV28 and TRBJ1-3; TRBD1 aligns across 9 bases. With V trimmed by 7 bases and J by 0 bases, 7 bases remained unmatched. CDR1 is MDHEN and CDR2 is SYDVKM in the germline V gene. This CDR3 contains 16 residues. The CDR3 sequence: CASIRTGAFSGNTIYF. Here the CDR3 DNA reads TGTGCCAGCATTAGGACAGGGGCTTTCTCTGGAAACACCATATATTTT.

This clone was detected once. V and J are TRBV10-2 and TRBJ2-5; D not resolved. V dropped 3 bases and J dropped 5 bases, with 10 bases sitting between them. There are 13 residues in the CDR3. From germline, CDR1 is WSHSY and CDR2 SAAADI. CDR3 sequence (DNA): TGCGCCAGCAGTGATTGGGTCGGGGAGACCCAGTACTTC. Its translation: CASSDWVGETQYF.

J is TRBJ1-4 and V is TRBV4-2; D unresolved. Germline V gene data show CDR1 as LGHNA and CDR2 as YNFKEQ. V was shortened by 1 base and J by 0 bases, with 9 bases between the two germline ends. CDR3 length: 16 amino acids. The CDR3 DNA reads TGTGCCAGCAGCCAAGTCCCCTCCTCAACTAATGAAAAACTGTTTTTT. Translation: CASSQVPSSTNEKLFF.

The gene calls are TRBV28 and TRBJ1-6; the D gene is possibly TRBD1 (5 bases). The CDR3 has 18 amino acids. Trimming took off 4 bases at V and 7 bases at J, with 23 bases between the two ends. Germline V gives CDR1 MDHEN, CDR2 SYDVKM. This chain's CDR3 is CASSWGQGRFSWNSPLHF. The CDR3 DNA follows: TGTGCCAGCAGTTGGGGCCAGGGAAGGTTTTCCTGGAATTCACCCCTCCACTTT.

The V gene is TRBV7-9, the J gene TRBJ1-6, with D tentatively TRBD1 (6 bases). Trimming cost V 6 bases and J 7 bases, with 19 bases left between them. This CDR3 region has 16 residues. Per the germline V gene, CDR1 is SEHNR and CDR2 is FQNEAQ (reference sequence). CDR3 sequence: CASSHGQPGCNSPLHF. The CDR3 region has the DNA TGTGCCAGCAGTCATGGACAGCCAGGTTGCAATTCACCCCTCCACTTT.

J is TRBJ2-2 and V is TRBV7-2; TRBD2 aligns across 7 bases. CDR3 length: 17 amino acids. V gave up 4 bases and J gave up 6 bases; unmatched junction bases: 14. CDR1 and CDR2 from the germline V gene are SGHTA and FQGNSA. CDR3 bases: TGTGCCAGCAGCTACACCGGTGGGGGGGTAGGATCCGGGGAGCTGTTTTTT. Translated, it gives CASSYTGGGVGSGELFF.

V gene TRBV5-1 combines with J gene TRBJ1-1; TRBD1 aligns across 7 bases. The CDR3 spans 16 residues. With V trimmed by 5 bases and J by 4 bases, 14 bases remained unmatched. Looked up from germline, CDR1 is SGHRS and CDR2 is YFSETQ. CDR3 nucleotides: TGCGCCAGCAGTTTGACCGGGACAGCAGACCTCACTGAAGCTTTCTTT. Its protein is CASSLTGTADLTEAFF.

This chain connects TRBV4-3 to TRBJ1-2; no firm D call. Germline CDR1 LGHNA, CDR2 YSLEER. This CDR3 comprises 16 residues. V dropped 0 bases and J dropped 9 bases, with 20 bases sitting between them. CDR3 in DNA: TGCGCCAGCAGCCAAGAACCGGCTTGGGCCCGACGGAGCTACACCTTC. This codes for CASSQEPAWARRSYTF.

This chain links TRBV4-3 with TRBJ2-3; possible D gene TRBD1, 5 bases. Trimming cost V 0 bases and J 2 bases, with 12 bases left between them. The CDR3 contains 16 residues. Germline V gives CDR1 LGHNA, CDR2 YSLEER. The CDR3 spells CASSQERTPITDTQYF. CDR3 nucleotide sequence: TGCGCCAGCAGCCAAGAACGGACACCTATCACAGATACGCAGTATTTT.

The chain recombines TRBV6-1 with TRBJ2-1; 7 bases map to TRBD2. This CDR3 is built from 11 residues. CDR1 MNHNS and CDR2 SASEGT come from the germline V gene. Unmatched junction bases numbered 0, after V lost 4 bases and J lost 9 bases. CDR3 region: CASSAGGEQFF. CDR3 nucleotides: TGTGCCAGCAGTGCGGGGGGTGAGCAGTTCTTC.

The genes are TRBV10-1 and TRBJ1-5; 11 bases align to TRBD1. The junction had 11 bases not matched to a gene; V was cut back by 7 bases and J by 0 bases. The CDR3 consists of 18 residues. Germline CDR1 WNHNN, CDR2 SYGVQD (reference sequence). The CDR3: CASKVGTGGTNSNQPQHF. CDR3 DNA: TGCGCCAGCAAAGTGGGGACAGGGGGTACCAATAGCAATCAGCCCCAGCATTTT.

This chain links TRBV7-9 with TRBJ1-5; TRBD1 agrees at 8 bases. V gave up 2 bases and J gave up 2 bases; unmatched junction bases: 11. Germline values: CDR1 SEHNR, CDR2 FQNEAQ (reference sequence). The CDR3 has 18 amino acids. Here the CDR3 reads CASSLRGQEFERNQPQHF. In DNA form, the CDR3 reads TGTGCCAGCAGCTTAAGGGGACAGGAATTCGAACGCAATCAGCCCCAGCATTTT. Full variable domain (remainder filled in from reference TRBV7-9 and TRBJ1-5): DTGVSQNPRHKITKRGQNVTFRCDPISEHNRLYWYRQTLGQGPEFLTYFQNEAQLEKSRLLSDRFSAERPKGSFSTLEIQRTEQGDSAMYLCASSLRGQEFERNQPQHFGDGTRLSIL.

This chain uses TRBV9 with TRBJ2-1, with 7 nucleotides matching TRBD1. The CDR3 contains 15 residues. Per germline, CDR1 SGDLS and CDR2 YYNGEE. Unmatched junction bases numbered 6, after V lost 3 bases and J lost 3 bases. The CDR3 nucleotides read TGTGCCAGCAGCGACCGACAGGGAAACTACAATGAGCAGTTCTTC. Amino acid sequence: CASSDRQGNYNEQFF.

This chain uses TRBV10-3 with TRBJ2-3; D is perhaps TRBD2 (6 bases). CDR3 size: 13 residues. Trimming removed 4 bases at V and 8 bases at J, with 13 bases between. Germline V gene lookup returns CDR1 ENHRY and CDR2 SYGVKD. CDR3: CAISGTGSATQYF. The CDR3, as DNA: TGTGCCATCAGTGGCACCGGGAGCGCTACGCAGTATTTT.

This chain connects TRBV6-5 to TRBJ2-7, with 8 bases that match TRBD2. V lost 5 bases and J lost 0; bases outside the gene matches: 6. Germline CDR1 and CDR2: MNHEY and SVGAGI. CDR3 size: 15 residues. Here the CDR3 DNA reads TGTGCCAGCAGTGTAACGGGAGGGCCCTCCTACGAGCAGTACTTC. Its translation: CASSVTGGPSYEQYF.

V gene TRBV7-8 combines with J gene TRBJ1-2, with 8 nucleotides matching TRBD1. This CDR3 is built from 14 residues. Germline V gene data show CDR1 as SGHVS and CDR2 as FQNEAQ. V lost 4 bases and J lost 4; bases outside the gene matches: 5. The DNA of the CDR3 is TGTGCCAGCAGCTGCGGACAGGGAGGCTATGGCTACACCTTC. It encodes CASSCGQGGYGYTF.